These 28 T cell receptor beta chains were sequenced from one sample in a study of cytomegalovirus exposure and HLA in healthy donors. In the PCR, 60 Vbeta and 13 Jbeta primers were used. Generated by immunoSEQ multiplex PCR, the TCRdb table keeps only in-frame clones and is missing some. The sample lists about 260,000 clones; 84% were seen once. Sequencing was carried out using PBMCs. Receptors were obtained from a woman between 40 and 55 years old in good health and CMV-seropositive.

The chain combines TRBV7-8 with TRBJ1-2, with D possibly being TRBD1 (6 bases). The CDR3 spans 14 residues. From germline, CDR1 is SGHVS and CDR2 FQNEAQ. Trimming removed 1 base at V and 8 bases at J, with 14 bases between. CDR3: CASSLGTEGRGYTF. The CDR3 coding sequence is TGTGCCAGCAGCTTAGGGACAGAGGGGAGAGGCTACACCTTC.

The V gene is TRBV30, the J gene TRBJ2-3; possible D gene TRBD2, 5 bases. Germline V lookup: CDR1 GTSNPN, CDR2 SVGIG (reference sequence). The ends were cut back, 0 bases at V and 2 bases at J, with 6 bases in the middle. There are 13 residues in the CDR3. The CDR3 nucleotides read TGTGCCTGGAGTGTGGGAGTCACAGATACGCAGTATTTT. This codes for CAWSVGVTDTQYF.

The chain links TRBV7-2 to TRBJ2-1, with a tentative D call TRBD2 (6 bases). This CDR3 contains 18 residues. The germline CDR1 and CDR2 sequences are SGHTA and FQGNSA. Trimming took 0 bases from V and 7 from J, leaving 22 bases between them. The DNA for the CDR3 is TGTGCCAGCAGCTTAGCAATTTGGGCGGGGAGGTCTGAAAATGAGCAGTTCTTC. Its protein product is CASSLAIWAGRSENEQFF.

V gene TRBV6-1 combines with J gene TRBJ2-1; weak D call: TRBD2 (5 bases). The CDR3 runs 16 residues. The germline gives CDR1 MNHNS, CDR2 SASEGT. With 0 bases removed from V and 5 bases from J, the gap between germline ends came to 14 bases. CDR3 residues: CASSEAALVMDNEQFF. CDR3 bases: TGTGCCAGCAGTGAAGCGGCACTAGTGATGGACAATGAGCAGTTCTTC.

Only one count was recorded for this clone. The chain joins TRBV5-5 to TRBJ1-2; D not resolved. The germline V gene has CDR1 SGHKS and CDR2 YYEKEE (reference sequence). CDR3 size: 15 residues. The V end was cut by 1 base, the J end by 8 bases, with 18 bases between. The CDR3 DNA follows: TGTGCCAGCAGCTTGCAACCGATAGTTACTTGGGGCTACACCTTC. Encoded protein: CASSLQPIVTWGYTF.

The CDR3 DNA reads TGTGCCAGCAGCTTAAACCCGGGACTAGCGGGATTTAACACCGGGGAGCTGTTTTTT. It translates to CASSLNPGLAGFNTGELFF. The V gene is TRBV7-3, the J gene TRBJ2-2, with 13 bases identical to TRBD2. V lost 1 base and J lost 2; bases outside the gene matches: 7. The germline CDR1 and CDR2 sequences are SGHTA and FQGTGA. CDR3 length: 19 amino acids. The complete variable domain, with remaining parts taken from reference TRBV7-3 and TRBJ2-2, reads GAGVSQTPSNKVTEKGKYVELRCDPISGHTALYWYRQSLGQGPEFLIYFQGTGAADDSGLPNDRFFAVRPEGSVSTLKIQRTERGDSAVYLCASSLNPGLAGFNTGELFFGEGSRLTVL.

The V and J genes are TRBV23-1 and TRBJ2-7; the D gene is possibly TRBD1 (6 bases). TRBV23-1 is labeled an ORF, and its function is uncertain. This CDR3 is 14 amino acids long. Trimming removed 7 bases from V and 2 bases from J, with 15 bases in between. The DNA for the CDR3 is TGCGCCAGCACCAGAGGTAGGGGGACCTACGAGCAGTACTTC. This encodes CASTRGRGTYEQYF.

Here the CDR3 reads CASSSSGGTDTQYF. In DNA, the CDR3 is TGTGCCAGCAGCTCCAGCGGGGGCACAGATACGCAGTATTTT. The chain couples TRBV7-3 to TRBJ2-3; 7 bases agree with TRBD2. The germline gives CDR1 SGHTA, CDR2 FQGTGA. With 4 bases clipped from V and 1 base from J, the junction kept 2 bases outside the gene matches. CDR3 length equals 14 residues.

V is TRBV19 and J is TRBJ2-7, with D unresolved. Deletions cut 5 bases from V and 0 bases from J, with 11 bases between. This CDR3 has 14 amino acids. CDR1 LNHDA and CDR2 SQIVND come from the germline V gene (reference sequence). CDR3 nucleotide sequence: TGTGCCAGTAGTCCTCAGGTGCTCTCCTACGAGCAGTACTTC. This translates into CASSPQVLSYEQYF. Full variable domain (outside the CDR3, taken from reference TRBV19 and TRBJ2-7): DGGITQSPKYLFRKEGQNVTLSCEQNLNHDAMYWYRQDPGQGLRLIYYSQIVNDFQKGDIAEGYSVSREKKESFPLTVTSAQKNPTAFYLCASSPQVLSYEQYFGPGTRLTVT.

The chain uses TRBV28 and TRBJ2-2; 14 nucleotides align to TRBD2. Trimming removed 6 bases from V and 8 bases from J; junction bases left unmatched: 11. CDR1 is MDHEN, CDR2 SYDVKM, per germline. CDR3 size: 17 residues. This CDR3 is CASRGQGLAGASGELFF. The CDR3 DNA follows: TGTGCCAGCAGGGGGCAGGGACTAGCGGGAGCATCGGGGGAGCTGTTTTTT.

This chain uses TRBV7-3 with TRBJ2-2, with TRBD1 matching over 7 bases. Germline trimming cut 1 base from V and 5 bases from J; bases unmatched to any gene: 4. The CDR3 is 15 amino acids. Germline assignment: CDR1 SGHTA and CDR2 FQGTGA. The CDR3 is CASSLSQGETGELFF. For the CDR3, the DNA is TGTGCCAGCAGCTTAAGCCAGGGGGAGACCGGGGAGCTGTTTTTT.

This sequence joins TRBV5-6 and TRBJ1-1; 7 positions agree with TRBD1. The CDR3 is 16 residues long. Losses at the gene ends were 1 base for V and 6 bases for J; bases not matched to a gene: 12. Germline CDR1 is SGHDT and CDR2 is YYEEEE. CDR3 loop: CASSLPMTGIEAEAFF. For the CDR3, the DNA is TGTGCCAGCAGCTTGCCGATGACAGGGATCGAAGCTGAAGCTTTCTTT.

The chain links TRBV28 to TRBJ1-1; no clear D. Per the germline V gene, CDR1 is MDHEN and CDR2 is SYDVKM. The CDR3 totals 15 residues. The V gene lost 5 bases and the J gene lost 4 bases, with 17 bases spanning the gap. The CDR3 DNA is TGTGCCAGCAGTCGGAACGGACTTCGGTCCACTGAAGCTTTCTTT. Residues: CASSRNGLRSTEAFF.

V and J are TRBV5-1 and TRBJ1-4; D ambiguous. Trimming took 2 bases from V and 8 from J, leaving 13 bases between them. The CDR3 has 14 residues. The germline V gene encodes CDR1 SGHRS and CDR2 YFSETQ. The chain's CDR3 is CASSFRPGGEKLFF. The CDR3 DNA reads TGCGCCAGCAGCTTCCGGCCCGGCGGGGAAAAACTGTTTTTT. The whole variable domain, filled in from reference TRBV5-1 and TRBJ1-4, reads KAGVTQTPRYLIKTRGQQVTLSCSPISGHRSVSWYQQTPGQGLQFLFEYFSETQRNKGNFPGRFSGRQFSNSRSEMNVSTLELGDSALYLCASSFRPGGEKLFFGSGTQLSVL.

V usage is TRBV5-5 and J usage is TRBJ2-6; no reliable D call. The ends were cut back, 0 bases at V and 3 bases at J, with 7 bases in the middle. CDR1 SGHKS and CDR2 YYEKEE come from the germline V gene (reference sequence). This CDR3 has 15 residues. As DNA, the CDR3 is TGTGCCAGCAGCTTGGGGCCCTTTGGGGCCAACGTCCTGACTTTC. Amino acid sequence: CASSLGPFGANVLTF.

The rearrangement uses TRBV27 and TRBJ2-7; 9 bases map to TRBD1. The CDR3 runs 16 residues. The V gene's germline CDR1 is MNHEY and CDR2 SMNVEV (reference sequence). Trimming took 6 bases from V and 7 from J; bases not matched to a gene: 16. CDR3: CASRKNSGQGRGEQYF. The CDR3 DNA sequence: TGTGCCAGCAGAAAAAATTCGGGACAGGGCAGGGGGGAGCAGTACTTC.

This clone was seen a single time. The chain is built from TRBV18 and TRBJ2-4, with a possible D match to TRBD1 (5 bases). The V and J ends lost 1 base and 5 bases respectively, with 12 bases between them. This CDR3 is 15 amino acids long. The V gene's germline CDR1 is KGHSH and CDR2 LQKENI. The CDR3 bases are TGTGCCAGCTCACCACAACAAGGGGTCGAAAACATTCAGTACTTC. Translation gives CASSPQQGVENIQYF.

The rearrangement links TRBV27 to TRBJ1-6; 8 nucleotides agree with TRBD1. V lost 6 bases, J lost 5 bases, and 6 bases stayed unmatched. From germline, CDR1 is MNHEY and CDR2 SMNVEV (reference sequence). The CDR3 is 15 residues long. The CDR3 loop reads CASSFQGADNSPLHF. CDR3 in DNA: TGTGCCAGCAGCTTCCAGGGGGCGGATAATTCACCCCTCCACTTT.

CDR3 nucleotide sequence: TGTGCCAGCAGTTTACCGGGACAGGGGGTTCTAGCGGGATTTTATAGATTGGAGCTGTTTTTT. Translating gives CASSLPGQGVLAGFYRLELFF. The chain links TRBV28 to TRBJ2-2; TRBD1 aligns across 11 bases. J gave up 10 bases and V 2 bases, and 24 bases lay outside the gene matches. The CDR3 runs 21 residues. CDR1 MDHEN and CDR2 SYDVKM come from the germline V gene.

In this sample, this clone turned up once. The chain joins TRBV19 to TRBJ2-2, with 15 bases that match TRBD2. Trimming took 3 bases from V and 5 from J; bases not matched to a gene: 7. The CDR3 runs 18 residues. The germline V gene encodes CDR1 LNHDA and CDR2 SQIVND (reference sequence). For the CDR3, the DNA is TGTGCCAGTAGTATTCCCCGGACTAGCGGGAGGGGGACCGGGGAGCTGTTTTTT. It codes for CASSIPRTSGRGTGELFF.

This chain links TRBV18 with TRBJ1-4, with a possible D match to TRBD1 (5 bases). The CDR3 spans 15 residues. V lost 4 bases to trimming and J lost 0 bases, with 9 bases between them. From germline, CDR1 is KGHSH and CDR2 LQKENI. The CDR3 nucleotides are TGTGCCAGCTCACTCCCGACAGCAACTAATGAAAAACTGTTTTTT. It specifies CASSLPTATNEKLFF.

The chain uses TRBV7-9 and TRBJ1-6, with 8 bases identical to TRBD1. There are 15 residues in the CDR3. Germline V gene lookup returns CDR1 SEHNR and CDR2 FQNEAQ (reference sequence). J was trimmed by 8 bases and V by 3 bases; bases with no gene match: 6. The CDR3 here is CASSLPTGVDSPLHF. The CDR3 DNA reads as TGTGCCAGCAGCTTGCCGACAGGGGTGGATTCACCCCTCCACTTT.

The genes are TRBV9 and TRBJ2-1; 7 positions match TRBD2. Germline V lookup: CDR1 SGDLS, CDR2 YYNGEE. The length of the CDR3 is 15 residues. After removal of 0 bases from V and 8 bases from J, the junction contained 8 bases not matched to a gene. The CDR3 sequence: CASSVGSGTFDEQFF. The CDR3 DNA follows: TGTGCCAGCAGCGTAGGGAGCGGGACCTTCGATGAGCAGTTCTTC.

J is TRBJ2-5 and V is TRBV6-1; D is unclear. CDR1 and CDR2 from the germline V gene are MNHNS and SASEGT. Trimming shortened V by 1 base and J by 6 bases, and 9 bases separated the two germline ends. The CDR3 spans 13 residues. CDR3 DNA: TGTGCCAGCAGTGAAGGGTTGCGGAAGACCCAGTACTTC. Its protein is CASSEGLRKTQYF.

This sequence joins TRBV7-6 and TRBJ1-2; TRBD1 matches at 8 bases. This CDR3 spans 14 amino acids. Germline V gene sequence: CDR1 SGHVS, CDR2 FNYEAQ. Trimming at V came to 0 bases and at J to 7 bases, leaving 4 bases not matched to a gene. The CDR3 reads CASSLAPGGRGYTF. The CDR3 bases are TGTGCCAGCAGCTTAGCTCCAGGGGGCCGTGGCTACACCTTC.

A few counts support this clone. The chain has TRBV4-3 and TRBJ2-7, with 8 bases matching TRBD2. The CDR3 covers 16 residues. The V gene's germline CDR1 is LGHNA and CDR2 YSLEER. V was pared by 0 bases and J by 5 bases, with 9 bases of the junction left unmatched. CDR3 sequence (DNA): TGCGCCAGCAGCCAAGATGGGACGGGAGGGCCTGACGAGCAGTACTTC. This gives the protein CASSQDGTGGPDEQYF.

J is TRBJ1-4 and V is TRBV11-1; D unclear. With 5 bases removed from V and 4 bases from J, the gap between germline ends came to 14 bases. Germline CDR1 and CDR2: SGHAT and FQDESV (reference sequence). The CDR3 totals 15 residues. CDR3 coding DNA: TGTGCCAGCAGCGGAGGGAACGTCGGTAATGAAAAACTGTTTTTT. Translated, it gives CASSGGNVGNEKLFF.

V and J are TRBV19 and TRBJ2-5; 7 positions agree with TRBD1. This CDR3 has 16 residues. CDR1 is LNHDA, CDR2 SQIVND, per germline (reference sequence). Trimming removed 5 bases from V and 4 bases from J; junction bases left unmatched: 13. CDR3: CASSVGTVSEAETQYF. The CDR3 nucleotides are TGTGCCAGTAGTGTAGGGACAGTCTCTGAGGCAGAGACCCAGTACTTC.